The source of this T cell receptor (beta chain) is a study of shared clonotypes between healthy human individuals. The assay was immunoSEQ multiplex PCR, and TCRdb's table has in-frame clones only and misses some. The repertoire has approximately 2.5 million clones, approximately 92% of them found once; the top ten carry around 0.15%. The germline V gene encodes CDR1 WNHNN and CDR2 SYGVQD (reference sequence). The V gene end was trimmed by 8 bases and the J gene end by 2 bases; junction bases not matched to a gene: 9. The CDR3 runs to 16 residues. V gene TRBV10-1 combines with J gene TRBJ1-6, with 7 bases fitting TRBD1. The TCR originated in a man between 18 and 29 years old in good health. Material for sequencing was naive CD4+ T cells sorted from blood. The sample's subset: CD45RA+ positively selected. Here the CDR3 DNA reads TGCGCCAGCCGAATGACAGGGACGACCTATAATTCACCCCTCCACTTT. Protein: CASRMTGTTYNSPLHF.